A selection of T cell receptor beta chains follows, all from one sample in a study of CD8+ T cells in alopecia areata. Repertoires were generated with immunoSEQ multiplex PCR, while TCRdb's copy carries only in-frame clones and drops some. Here the sample spans roughly 250,000 clones, 67% being singletons. Sequenced here: CD4+ T cells sorted from blood, sampled at week 0. The receptors shown here come from a human donor with alopecia areata. CDR3s include the opening cysteine and the closing phenylalanine or tryptophan. The D gene is left open where the match is weak. Rows may omit the clone size; those that give it use once, few, many or a size class.

once	TRBV2	.	TRBJ1-2	CASTHPAGNYGYTF	TGTGCCAGCACCCACCCGGCGGGCAACTATGGCTACACCTTC
.	TRBV25-1	.	TRBJ1-6	CASSESGRGYNSPLHF	TGTGCCAGCAGTGAATCTGGGAGGGGGTATAATTCACCCCTCCACTTT
.	TRBV30	.	TRBJ1-1	CAWRARDIWRNTEAFF	TGTGCCTGGAGAGCGCGGGACATATGGCGGAACACTGAAGCTTTCTTT
.	TRBV30	.	TRBJ1-1	CAWSGGGAEAFF	TGTGCCTGGAGTGGGGGAGGAGCTGAAGCTTTCTTT
.	TRBV9	TRBD1	TRBJ1-6	CASSEGQGYSPLHF	TGTGCCAGCAGTGAGGGACAGGGGTATTCACCCCTCCACTTT
.	TRBV30	.	TRBJ2-5	CAWSDRTLGTQYF	TGTGCCTGGAGTGACCGGACCCTCGGGACCCAGTACTTC
.	TRBV21-1	.	TRBJ1-6	CASSNGQYNSPLHF	TGTGCCAGCAGCAACGGACAGTATAATTCACCCCTCCACTTT
.	TRBV7-9	TRBD1	TRBJ2-5	CASSYWTGEETQYF	TGTGCCAGCAGCTACTGGACAGGGGAAGAGACCCAGTACTTC
once	TRBV29-1	.	TRBJ1-2	CSVRETDYGYTF	TGCAGCGTTAGAGAAACAGACTATGGCTACACCTTC
few	TRBV27	.	TRBJ1-3	CASRESGWANTIYF	TGTGCCAGCAGGGAGAGCGGATGGGCGAACACCATATATTTT
.	TRBV4-3	.	TRBJ2-5	CASSQDRWGRTQYF	TGCGCCAGCAGCCAAGATCGGTGGGGGAGGACCCAGTACTTC
.	TRBV7-9	.	TRBJ1-6	CASSLGSSYNSPLHF	TGTGCCAGCAGCTTAGGAAGCTCCTATAATTCACCCCTCCACTTT
.	TRBV10-3	.	TRBJ2-5	CAISEGLQETQYF	TGTGCCATCAGTGAGGGATTACAAGAGACCCAGTACTTC
.	TRBV9	.	TRBJ1-2	CASSLGSGRYTF	TGTGCCAGCAGCCTCGGGAGTGGTCGCTACACCTTC
.	TRBV5-1	TRBD1	TRBJ1-2	CASGRDRSNYGYTF	TGCGCCAGCGGACGGGACAGAAGTAACTATGGCTACACCTTC
.	TRBV14	TRBD2	TRBJ2-7	CASSQDPRSSGSYEQYF	TGTGCCAGCAGCCAAGATCCCAGGTCTAGCGGGAGCTACGAGCAGTACTTC
once	TRBV9	TRBD1	TRBJ2-1	CASSVVDRASDEQFF	TGTGCCAGCAGCGTAGTCGACAGGGCTTCGGATGAGCAGTTCTTC
.	TRBV13	.	TRBJ2-4	CASSLGHQASPVIQYF	TGTGCCAGCAGCTTAGGCCACCAAGCTAGCCCGGTCATTCAGTACTTC
.	TRBV5-6	.	TRBJ2-7	CASSLFDEQHF	TGTGCCAGCAGCTTGTTCGACGAGCAGCACTTC
.	TRBV7-4	.	TRBJ2-7	CASSLLPSPYEQYF	TGTGCCAGCAGCCTCCTTCCCAGTCCCTACGAGCAGTACTTC
.	TRBV27	.	TRBJ1-6	CASSLTGKDSPLHF	TGTGCCAGCAGTTTGACGGGTAAAGATTCACCCCTCCACTTT
few	TRBV19	TRBD1	TRBJ1-2	CASSRTGALLGYTF	TGTGCCAGTAGTCGGACAGGGGCCCTCCTGGGCTACACCTTC
.	TRBV2	.	TRBJ1-2	CASRYRDNYGYTF	TGTGCCAGCAGATACAGGGATAACTATGGCTACACCTTC
.	TRBV19	TRBD1	TRBJ2-5	CASSTRDRQETQYF	TGTGCCAGTAGTACTCGGGACAGACAAGAGACCCAGTACTTC
.	TRBV5-6	.	TRBJ2-7	CASSLRSSYEQYF	TGTGCCAGCAGCTTAAGAAGCTCCTACGAGCAGTACTTC
few	TRBV10-3	.	TRBJ1-2	CAISESAGGYTF	TGTGCCATCAGTGAGTCGGCAGGTGGCTACACCTTC
.	TRBV5-1	TRBD2	TRBJ2-1	CASSLGPPGLGSYNEQFF	TGCGCCAGCAGCTTGGGACCCCCGGGACTAGGCTCCTACAATGAGCAGTTCTTC
few	TRBV15	TRBD1	TRBJ2-6	CATSRGTGPSGANVLTF	TGTGCCACCAGCAGAGGGACAGGACCCTCTGGGGCCAACGTCCTGACTTTC